This T cell receptor beta chain originates from a study of shared clonotypes between healthy human individuals. Overall study: Donor ages ranged 18 to 49 years: a couple of women, a few men. Every donor yielded three CD4 naive, three CD4 memory, two CD8 naive and one CD8 memory plate.

TCRdb's table, derived via immunoSEQ multiplex PCR, lists solely in-frame clones and lacks some. The table has roughly 2 million clones, almost 96% seen once. The germline V and J ends were trimmed by 7 bases and 1 base, with 13 bases remaining between them. Germline V gene data show CDR1 as SGHRS and CDR2 as YFSETQ. The CDR3 has 14 residues. V gene TRBV5-1 combines with J gene TRBJ2-3, with D tentatively TRBD2 (5 bases). The clonotype comes from a man aged 18-30 years in good health. Input material: naive CD4+ T cells sorted from blood. The subset was: CD45RA+ positively selected. The CDR3 protein is CASGLAEGTDTQYF. CDR3 coding DNA: TGCGCCAGCGGCCTTGCGGAGGGCACAGATACGCAGTATTTT. Variable domain in full (rest from reference TRBV5-1 and TRBJ2-3): KAGVTQTPRYLIKTRGQQVTLSCSPISGHRSVSWYQQTPGQGLQFLFEYFSETQRNKGNFPGRFSGRQFSNSRSEMNVSTLELGDSALYLCASGLAEGTDTQYFGPGTRLTVL.